The next 26 T cell receptor beta chains were all read from a single sample in a study of shared clonotypes between healthy human individuals. Profiling relied on immunoSEQ multiplex PCR, and the TCRdb table lists in-frame clones only, not all of them. The repertoire holds around 430,000 clones, with more than 75% as singletons. The sequencing sample was made of PBMCs. These receptors were obtained from a middle-aged woman in good health. Some clones in this sample may be carry-over from other donors' samples.

V usage is TRBV18 and J usage is TRBJ1-2; D is uncertain. CDR1 is KGHSH, CDR2 LQKENI, per germline. Trimming took off 6 bases at V and 0 bases at J, with 17 bases between the two ends. The CDR3 extends over 16 amino acids. The CDR3 coding sequence is TGTGCCAGCTCCCCCTCTATTCAGACCACTAACTATGGCTACACCTTC. Translation gives CASSPSIQTTNYGYTF.

This rearrangement joins TRBV15 to TRBJ2-3; TRBD2 matches at 7 bases. V trimming: 3 bases; J trimming: 5 bases; junction bases outside the gene matches: 11. The CDR3 sequence is 16 residues long. The germline V gene has CDR1 LNHNV and CDR2 YYDKDF (reference sequence). The CDR3 DNA is TGTGCCACCAGCAGGGAGGGCGGGAGTGGTGGAGATACGCAGTATTTT. Translated, it gives CATSREGGSGGDTQYF.

The chain has TRBV27 and TRBJ2-1; 10 bases line up with TRBD2. This CDR3 comprises 17 residues. After removal of 4 bases from V and 8 bases from J, the junction contained 14 bases not matched to a gene. The V gene's germline CDR1 is MNHEY and CDR2 SMNVEV (reference sequence). CDR3 in amino acids: CASSSRPLAGAIHEQFF. The CDR3 nucleotides are TGTGCCAGCAGTTCCAGACCGCTAGCGGGAGCTATCCATGAGCAGTTCTTC.

V usage is TRBV11-2 and J usage is TRBJ2-1; D call uncertain. Trimming left V 2 bases short and J 8 bases short, with 16 bases between. CDR1 is SGHAT, CDR2 FQNNGV, per germline. The CDR3 loop spans 15 amino acids. In DNA, the CDR3 is TGTGCCAGCAGCTTACGGGCTAGTCGTATCGATGAGCAGTTCTTC. Amino acid sequence: CASSLRASRIDEQFF.

The V gene is TRBV19, the J gene TRBJ2-5, with 7 bases that match TRBD1. Per the germline V gene, CDR1 is LNHDA and CDR2 is SQIVND (reference sequence). This CDR3 is built from 14 residues. The J segment lost 4 bases and the V segment lost 4 bases, leaving 6 bases of the junction unmatched. The CDR3 nucleotides are TGTGCCAGTAGTAGACAGGGTTGGATAGAGACCCAGTACTTC. It yields the protein CASSRQGWIETQYF.

The chain employs TRBV4-2 and TRBJ2-1; 7 nucleotides align to TRBD2. Germline V CDR1 and CDR2: LGHNA, YNFKEQ. The CDR3 has 14 amino acids. The junction had 4 bases not matched to a gene; V was cut back by 2 bases and J by 6 bases. CDR3 in amino acids: CASSQPGTTNEQFF. In nucleotides, the CDR3 is TGTGCCAGCAGCCAACCAGGGACTACCAATGAGCAGTTCTTC.

The chain joins TRBV11-2 to TRBJ2-5; D unresolved. Germline V gene data show CDR1 as SGHAT and CDR2 as FQNNGV. The V and J ends lost 1 base and 4 bases respectively, with 7 bases between them. This CDR3 region has 13 residues. DNA of the CDR3: TGTGCCAGCAGCTTAGTAGGTCGAGAGACCCAGTACTTC. It encodes CASSLVGRETQYF.

Remarks on this clone: The same CDR3 can be traced to other DNA sequences in this sample. The V call is TRBV28, the J call TRBJ2-5; D perhaps matches TRBD1 (6 bases). V dropped 5 bases and J dropped 2 bases, with 6 bases sitting between them. CDR1 and CDR2 (germline): MDHEN, SYDVKM. This CDR3 is built from 12 residues. The CDR3 region has the DNA TGTGCCAGCAGTGGGACACAAGAGACCCAGTACTTC. It translates to CASSGTQETQYF.

The rearrangement links TRBV28 to TRBJ2-7, with D perhaps matching TRBD2 (5 bases). V lost 2 bases and J lost 1, with 9 bases in between. Germline-derived CDR1 and CDR2 are MDHEN and SYDVKM. The CDR3 is 14 residues long. The CDR3 DNA reads TGTGCCAGCAGTTTAACTAGAACGTCCTACGAGCAGTACTTC. Protein: CASSLTRTSYEQYF.

The chain joins TRBV5-6 to TRBJ1-3; no clear D gene. In germline, CDR1 is SGHDT, CDR2 YYEEEE. CDR3 size: 16 residues. Between the trimmed V and J ends, which lost 3 bases and 0 bases, there was a span of 13 bases. This CDR3 reads CASSSYRLDSGNTIYF. In DNA, the CDR3 is TGTGCCAGCAGCTCCTACCGACTGGACTCTGGAAACACCATATATTTT.

The chain couples TRBV28 to TRBJ2-2; TRBD2 matches 8 bases. The germline V gene has CDR1 MDHEN and CDR2 SYDVKM. The CDR3 has 15 residues. V lost 6 bases, J lost 3 bases, and 6 bases stayed unmatched. The CDR3 region is CASSLAGIHTGELFF. The CDR3 region has the DNA TGTGCCAGCAGCTTAGCGGGGATACACACCGGGGAGCTGTTTTTT.

CDR3 sequence: CASSQTDRARGNEQFF. The CDR3 DNA sequence: TGTGCCAGCAGCCAAACCGACAGGGCTAGGGGCAATGAGCAGTTCTTC. The chain carries TRBV4-2 and TRBJ2-1; 7 bases fit TRBD1. This CDR3 comprises 16 residues. Per the germline V gene, CDR1 is LGHNA and CDR2 is YNFKEQ. J gave up 6 bases and V 2 bases, and 10 bases lay outside the gene matches.

V is TRBV7-2 and J is TRBJ2-5; D may be TRBD1 (7 bases). Germline V gives CDR1 SGHTA, CDR2 FQGNSA. Trimming stripped 4 bases from V and 9 bases from J, with 12 bases between. The CDR3 covers 12 residues. The chain's CDR3 is CASSWAGGPQYF. The CDR3 DNA sequence: TGTGCCAGCAGCTGGGCAGGGGGGCCCCAGTACTTC.

This clone was seen a few times. This sequence joins TRBV9 and TRBJ2-1; perhaps TRBD1 as D (6 bases). Between the trimmed V and J ends, which lost 0 bases and 3 bases, there was a span of 10 bases. The CDR3 is 15 amino acids. Germline CDR1 reads SGDLS; CDR2 reads YYNGEE. The CDR3 region has the DNA TGTGCCAGCAGCGTAGACTGGACAGACTACAATGAGCAGTTCTTC. Amino acid sequence: CASSVDWTDYNEQFF.

In this sample, this clone turned up a few times. The chain is built from TRBV27 and TRBJ1-5; D unresolved. CDR3 length equals 16 residues. Germline V gene sequence: CDR1 MNHEY, CDR2 SMNVEV (reference sequence). The V end lost 5 bases, the J end lost 5 bases, and 19 bases lay between the germline ends. CDR3 amino acids: CASSLLWEGSDQPQHF. The CDR3 bases are TGTGCCAGCAGTCTATTATGGGAGGGATCGGATCAGCCCCAGCATTTT.

The V gene is TRBV19, the J gene TRBJ2-3; either TRBD1 or TRBD2 may fit D (5 bases each). V was shortened by 2 bases and J by 5 bases, with 14 bases between the two germline ends. The CDR3 contains 15 residues. Germline CDR1 reads LNHDA; CDR2 reads SQIVND (reference sequence). CDR3 coding DNA: TGTGCCAGTAGTATACTCTCAGGGAGTAGAGATACGCAGTATTTT. Translation: CASSILSGSRDTQYF. The whole variable domain, remainder taken from reference TRBV19 and TRBJ2-3, is DGGITQSPKYLFRKEGQNVTLSCEQNLNHDAMYWYRQDPGQGLRLIYYSQIVNDFQKGDIAEGYSVSREKKESFPLTVTSAQKNPTAFYLCASSILSGSRDTQYFGPGTRLTVL.

V is TRBV27 and J is TRBJ2-2; D unresolved. Trimming stripped 7 bases from V and 5 bases from J, with 11 bases between. The CDR3 runs to 13 residues. Germline V lookup: CDR1 MNHEY, CDR2 SMNVEV (reference sequence). The CDR3 DNA reads TGTGCCAGCACCCGCTCGAGGACCGGGGAGCTGTTTTTT. It specifies CASTRSRTGELFF.

V and J are TRBV5-5 and TRBJ1-5; no clear D gene. Trimming took 5 bases from V and 0 from J, leaving 12 bases between them. This CDR3 has 15 residues. From germline, CDR1 is SGHKS and CDR2 YYEKEE (reference sequence). CDR3 loop: CASSTQQSSNQPQHF. CDR3 nucleotide sequence: TGTGCCAGCAGTACACAACAGAGTAGCAATCAGCCCCAGCATTTT.

The chain joins TRBV9 to TRBJ2-1; TRBD2 matches at 7 bases. This CDR3 has 15 amino acids. The germline V gene encodes CDR1 SGDLS and CDR2 YYNGEE. The V gene end was trimmed by 4 bases and the J gene end by 0 bases; junction bases not matched to a gene: 4. The CDR3 here is CASSLAGSSYNEQFF. CDR3 bases: TGTGCCAGCAGCTTAGCGGGCAGCTCCTACAATGAGCAGTTCTTC. Using reference TRBV9 and TRBJ2-1 for the parts outside the CDR3, the full variable domain is DSGVTQTPKHLITATGQRVTLRCSPRSGDLSVYWYQQSLDQGLQFLIQYYNGEERAKGNILERFSAQQFPDLHSELNLSSLELGDSALYFCASSLAGSSYNEQFFGPGTRLTVL.

This clone was detected many times. The chain carries TRBV4-1 and TRBJ2-7; 8 bases fit TRBD1. V dropped 1 base and J dropped 6; count of bases not matched to a gene: 8. Germline CDR1 reads MGHRA; CDR2 reads YSYEKL. The CDR3 runs 15 residues. The CDR3 protein is CASSQAVGQGREQYF. CDR3 nucleotide sequence: TGCGCCAGCAGCCAAGCCGTAGGACAGGGCCGCGAGCAGTACTTC.

Worth noting for this clone: The sample holds other DNA sequences that translate to the same CDR3. The chain employs TRBV18 and TRBJ1-1; D not certain. This CDR3 is 13 amino acids long. V lost 3 bases to trimming and J lost 1 base, with 6 bases between them. Germline lookup yields CDR1 KGHSH and CDR2 LQKENI. DNA for the CDR3: TGTGCCAGCTCACCGCAGACGAACACTGAAGCTTTCTTT. This sequence encodes CASSPQTNTEAFF.

This chain joins TRBV7-9 and TRBJ2-7; D remains ambiguous. CDR3 length: 12 residues. Trimming pared 4 bases from V and 6 bases from J, leaving 10 bases between. Germline V lookup: CDR1 SEHNR, CDR2 FQNEAQ (reference sequence). CDR3 loop: CASSSFQGEQYF. In DNA form, the CDR3 reads TGTGCCAGCAGCTCATTCCAAGGCGAGCAGTACTTC.

The chain employs TRBV25-1 and TRBJ1-1; TRBD1 matches 8 bases. Germline V gives CDR1 MGHDK, CDR2 SYGVNS. After removal of 6 bases from V and 4 bases from J, the junction contained 13 bases not matched to a gene. CDR3 length: 16 amino acids. CDR3: CASSETRRTGSTEAFF. CDR3 DNA: TGTGCCAGCAGCGAGACCCGGCGGACAGGGAGCACTGAAGCTTTCTTT. Using reference TRBV25-1 and TRBJ1-1 for the parts outside the CDR3, the full variable domain is EADIYQTPRYLVIGTGKKITLECSQTMGHDKMYWYQQDPGMELHLIHYSYGVNSTEKGDLSSESTVSRIRTEHFPLTLESARPSHTSQYLCASSETRRTGSTEAFFGQGTRLTVV.

The J gene is TRBJ2-7, the V gene TRBV7-2; 11 nucleotides agree with TRBD2. The CDR3 is 15 residues long. Unmatched junction bases numbered 3, after V lost 2 bases and J lost 3 bases. Germline CDR1 SGHTA, CDR2 FQGNSA. The CDR3 protein is CASSLNSGRDYEQYF. CDR3 sequence (DNA): TGTGCCAGCAGCTTAAATAGCGGGAGGGACTACGAGCAGTACTTC.

A few counts support this clone. This chain uses TRBV6-1 with TRBJ2-1; TRBD2 agrees at 9 bases. The V gene end was trimmed by 1 base and the J gene end by 6 bases; junction bases not matched to a gene: 19. The CDR3 extends over 20 amino acids. Germline V lookup: CDR1 MNHNS, CDR2 SASEGT. The CDR3 sequence: CASSEVALGSGRLGRNEQFF. As DNA, the CDR3 is TGTGCCAGCAGTGAAGTAGCCTTGGGTAGCGGGAGATTAGGGCGCAATGAGCAGTTCTTC.

J is TRBJ1-1 and V is TRBV7-2, with 10 bases matching TRBD1. Germline CDR1 SGHTA, CDR2 FQGNSA. This CDR3 region has 15 residues. Trimming cost V 6 bases and J 5 bases; bases outside gene matches: 9. The CDR3 sequence is CASSPGTGEGTEAFF. The DNA for the CDR3 is TGTGCCAGCAGTCCCGGGACAGGGGAAGGAACTGAAGCTTTCTTT.